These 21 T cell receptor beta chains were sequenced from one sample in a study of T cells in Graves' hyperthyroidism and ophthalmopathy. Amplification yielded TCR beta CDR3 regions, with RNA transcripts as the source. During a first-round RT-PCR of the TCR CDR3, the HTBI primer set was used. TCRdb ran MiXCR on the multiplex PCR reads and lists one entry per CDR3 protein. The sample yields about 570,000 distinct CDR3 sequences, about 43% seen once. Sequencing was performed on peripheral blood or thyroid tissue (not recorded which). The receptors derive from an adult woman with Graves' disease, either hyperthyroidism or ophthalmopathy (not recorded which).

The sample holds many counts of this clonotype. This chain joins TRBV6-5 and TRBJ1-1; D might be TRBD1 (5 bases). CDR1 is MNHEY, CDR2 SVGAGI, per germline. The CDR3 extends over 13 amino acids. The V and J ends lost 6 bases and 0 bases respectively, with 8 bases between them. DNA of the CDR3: TGTGCCAGCAGGAGACAGTTGAACACTGAAGCTTTCTTT. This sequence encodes CASRRQLNTEAFF.

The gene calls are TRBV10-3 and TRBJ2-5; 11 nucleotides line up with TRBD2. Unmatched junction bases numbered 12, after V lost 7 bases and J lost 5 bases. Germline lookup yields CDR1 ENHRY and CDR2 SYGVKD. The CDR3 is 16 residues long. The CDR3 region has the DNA TGTGCCATCACCTCCGGGACTAGCGGTGATAGTGAGACCCAGTACTTC. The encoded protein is CAITSGTSGDSETQYF.

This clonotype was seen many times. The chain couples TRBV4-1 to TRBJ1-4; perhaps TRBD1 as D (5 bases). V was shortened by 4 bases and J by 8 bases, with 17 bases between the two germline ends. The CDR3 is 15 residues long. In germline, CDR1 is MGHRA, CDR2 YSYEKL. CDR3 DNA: TGCGCCAGCAGCCGCCTGACGGGGCGGGACGAAAAACTGTTTTTT. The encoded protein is CASSRLTGRDEKLFF.

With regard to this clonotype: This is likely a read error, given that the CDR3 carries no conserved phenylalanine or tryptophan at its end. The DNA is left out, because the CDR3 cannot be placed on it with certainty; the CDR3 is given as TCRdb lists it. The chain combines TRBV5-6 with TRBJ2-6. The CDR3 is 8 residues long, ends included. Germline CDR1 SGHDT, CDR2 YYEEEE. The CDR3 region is CASSLLTS.

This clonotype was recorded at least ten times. In DNA, the CDR3 is TGTGCCAGCAGTGATATAAAAGGGGGCTATGGCTACACCTTC. This sequence encodes CASSDIKGGYGYTF. The chain couples TRBV2 to TRBJ1-2; tentative D call: TRBD1 (6 bases). The V and J ends lost 3 bases and 4 bases respectively, with 12 bases between them. The germline V gene has CDR1 SNHLY and CDR2 FYNNEI. The CDR3 spans 14 residues.

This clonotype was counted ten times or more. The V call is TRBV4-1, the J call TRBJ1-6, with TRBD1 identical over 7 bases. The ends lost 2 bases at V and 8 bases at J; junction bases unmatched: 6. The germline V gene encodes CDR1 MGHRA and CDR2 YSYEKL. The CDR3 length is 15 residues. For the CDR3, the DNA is TGCGCCAGCAGCCAAATTCGGGACAGCTATTCACCCCTCCACTTT. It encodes CASSQIRDSYSPLHF.

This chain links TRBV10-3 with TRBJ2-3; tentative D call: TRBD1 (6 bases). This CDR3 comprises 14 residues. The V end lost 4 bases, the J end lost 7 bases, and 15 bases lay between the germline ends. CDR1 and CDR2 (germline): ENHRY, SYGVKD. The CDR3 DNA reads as TGTGCCATCAGTGCAATCTGGACAGATAATACGCAGTATTTT. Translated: CAISAIWTDNTQYF.

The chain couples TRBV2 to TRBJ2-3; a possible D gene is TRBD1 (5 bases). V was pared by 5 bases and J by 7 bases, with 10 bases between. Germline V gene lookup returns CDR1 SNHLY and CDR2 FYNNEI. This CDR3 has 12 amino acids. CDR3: CASSFRGHTQYF. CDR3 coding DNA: TGTGCCAGCAGTTTTAGGGGTCATACGCAGTATTTT. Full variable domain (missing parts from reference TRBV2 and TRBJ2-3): EPEVTQTPSHQVTQMGQEVILRCVPISNHLYFYWYRQILGQKVEFLVSFYNNEISEKSEIFDDQFSVERPDGSNFTLKIRSTKLEDSAMYFCASSFRGHTQYFGPGTRLTVL.

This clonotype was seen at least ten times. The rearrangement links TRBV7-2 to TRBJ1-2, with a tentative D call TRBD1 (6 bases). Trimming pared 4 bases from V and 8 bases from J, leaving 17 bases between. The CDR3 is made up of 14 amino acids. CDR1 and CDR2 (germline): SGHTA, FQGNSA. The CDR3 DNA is TGTGCCAGCAGCTCCGCTTTGGGGGCTTTGGGCTACACCTTC. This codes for CASSSALGALGYTF.

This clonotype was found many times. CDR3 amino acids: CASRDTGGQPQHF. In DNA form, the CDR3 reads TGTGCCAGCAGAGATACGGGCGGTCAGCCCCAGCATTTT. V gene TRBV6-1 combines with J gene TRBJ1-5, with no clear D. This CDR3 has 13 amino acids. The germline V gene encodes CDR1 MNHNS and CDR2 SASEGT. V shed 6 bases and J shed 6 bases, with 12 bases lying between them.

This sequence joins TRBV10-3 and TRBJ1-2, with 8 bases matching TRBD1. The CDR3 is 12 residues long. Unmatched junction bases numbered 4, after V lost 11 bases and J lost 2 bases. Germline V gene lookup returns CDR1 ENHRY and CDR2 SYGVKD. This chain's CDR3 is CAVRQGNYGYTF. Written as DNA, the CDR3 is TGTGCCGTAAGACAGGGGAACTATGGCTACACCTTC.

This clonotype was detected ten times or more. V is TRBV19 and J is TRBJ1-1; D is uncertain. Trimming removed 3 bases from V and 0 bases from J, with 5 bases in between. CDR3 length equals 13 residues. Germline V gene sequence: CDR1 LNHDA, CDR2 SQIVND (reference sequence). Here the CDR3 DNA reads TGTGCCAGTAGTATTACGGTGAACACTGAAGCTTTCTTT. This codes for CASSITVNTEAFF.

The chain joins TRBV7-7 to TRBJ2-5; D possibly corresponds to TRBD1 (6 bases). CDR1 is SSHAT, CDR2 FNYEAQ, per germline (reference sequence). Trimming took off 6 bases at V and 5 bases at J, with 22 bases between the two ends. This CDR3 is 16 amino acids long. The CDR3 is CASSEPQGRLEETQYF. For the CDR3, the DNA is TGTGCCAGCAGTGAACCCCAGGGGAGATTGGAGGAGACCCAGTACTTC.

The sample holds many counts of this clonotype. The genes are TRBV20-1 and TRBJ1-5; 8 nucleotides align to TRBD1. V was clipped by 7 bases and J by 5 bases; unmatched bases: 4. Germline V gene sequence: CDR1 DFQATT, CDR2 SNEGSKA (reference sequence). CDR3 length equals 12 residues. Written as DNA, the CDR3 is TGCAGTGGAGGACAGGGAGATCAGCCCCAGCATTTT. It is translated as CSGGQGDQPQHF.

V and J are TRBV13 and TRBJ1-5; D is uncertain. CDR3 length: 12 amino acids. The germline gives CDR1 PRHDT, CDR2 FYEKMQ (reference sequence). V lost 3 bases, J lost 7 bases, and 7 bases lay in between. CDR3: CASSFAEQPQHF. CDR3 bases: TGTGCCAGCAGCTTCGCGGAACAGCCCCAGCATTTT.

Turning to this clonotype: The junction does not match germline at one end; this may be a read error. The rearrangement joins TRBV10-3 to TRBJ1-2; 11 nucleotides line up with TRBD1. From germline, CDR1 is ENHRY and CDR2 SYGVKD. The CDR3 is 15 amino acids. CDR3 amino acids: CATSMPGTGGYGYTF. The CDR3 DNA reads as TGTGCCACCAGTATGCCCGGGACAGGGGGTTATGGCTACACCTTC.

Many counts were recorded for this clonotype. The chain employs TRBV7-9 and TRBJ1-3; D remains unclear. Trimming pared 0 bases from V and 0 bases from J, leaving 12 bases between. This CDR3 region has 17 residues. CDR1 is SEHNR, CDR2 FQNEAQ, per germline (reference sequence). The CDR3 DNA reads TGTGCCAGCAGCTTAGCGAGTAGACGGGACTCTGGAAACACCATATATTTT. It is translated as CASSLASRRDSGNTIYF.

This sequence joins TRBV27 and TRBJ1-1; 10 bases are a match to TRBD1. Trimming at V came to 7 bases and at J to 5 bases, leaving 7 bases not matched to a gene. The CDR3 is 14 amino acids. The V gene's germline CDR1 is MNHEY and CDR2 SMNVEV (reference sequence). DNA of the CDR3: TGTGCCAGCAAACCGGGACAGGGGCAGACTGAAGCTTTCTTT. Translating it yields CASKPGQGQTEAFF.

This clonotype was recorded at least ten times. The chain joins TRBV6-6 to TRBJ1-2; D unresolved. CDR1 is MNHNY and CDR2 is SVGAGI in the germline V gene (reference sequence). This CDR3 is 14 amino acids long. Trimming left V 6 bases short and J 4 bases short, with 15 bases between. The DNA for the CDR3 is TGTGCCAGCAGAACTGACCGAACCCCCTATGGCTACACCTTC. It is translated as CASRTDRTPYGYTF.

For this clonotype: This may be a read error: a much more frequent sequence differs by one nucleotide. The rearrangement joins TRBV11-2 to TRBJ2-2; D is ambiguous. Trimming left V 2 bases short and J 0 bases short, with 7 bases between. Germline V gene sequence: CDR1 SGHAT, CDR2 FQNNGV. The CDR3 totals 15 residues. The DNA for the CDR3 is TGTGCCAGCAGCTTAAATGCCGCGAACACCGGGGAGCTGTTTTTT. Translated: CASSLNAANTGELFF. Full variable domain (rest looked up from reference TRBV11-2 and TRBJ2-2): EAGVAQSPRYKIIEKRQSVAFWCNPISGHATLYWYQQILGQGPKLLIQFQNNGVVDDSQLPKDRFSAERLKGVDSTLKIQPAKLEDSAVYLCASSLNAANTGELFFGEGSRLTVL.

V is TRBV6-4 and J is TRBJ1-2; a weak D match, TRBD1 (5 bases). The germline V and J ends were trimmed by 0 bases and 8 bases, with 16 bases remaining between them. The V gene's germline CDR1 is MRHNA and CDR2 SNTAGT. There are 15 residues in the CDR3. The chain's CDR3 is CASSDSTGGVGGYTF. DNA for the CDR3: TGTGCCAGCAGTGACTCGACGGGGGGTGTAGGGGGCTACACCTTC.